What follows are 29 T cell receptor beta chains derived from one specimen sequenced in a study of beta chain features in type 1 diabetes. Study conclusions and caveats: For Type 1 diabetes patients, all four CD4+ subsets carried TCRB CDR3s that were moderately but significantly shorter.

The authors reverse transcribed all of the isolated RNA, so sequencing captured expressed TCRB transcripts. The protocol was immunoSEQ multiplex PCR, while the TCRdb copy is restricted to in-frame clones and leaves out a portion. The profile shows 500,000 to 850,000 clones, over 11% of them singletons. Antigens for these TCRs are unknown. The sequencing input was naive CD4+ T cells from blood. The receptors shown here come from a young man with type 1 diabetes.

V gene TRBV15 combines with J gene TRBJ2-3, with TRBD1 matching over 9 bases. This CDR3 comprises 17 residues. The germline CDR1 and CDR2 sequences are LNHNV and YYDKDF (reference sequence). After removal of 0 bases from V and 4 bases from J, the junction contained 8 bases not matched to a gene. CDR3 coding DNA: TGTGCCACCAGCAGAGAAGGGTTGGGACAGGGAGCAGATACGCAGTATTTT. Translating it yields CATSREGLGQGADTQYF.

The rearrangement links TRBV7-8 to TRBJ2-7; D tentatively reads TRBD1 or TRBD2 (5 bases each). The germline V gene has CDR1 SGHVS and CDR2 FQNEAQ. The CDR3 totals 15 residues. Trimming pared 2 bases from V and 3 bases from J, leaving 14 bases between. The CDR3: CASSLLGRELYEQYF. The CDR3 DNA follows: TGTGCCAGCAGCTTATTAGGCAGGGAGCTCTACGAGCAGTACTTC. The full variable domain, rest sourced from reference TRBV7-8 and TRBJ2-7, is GAGVSQSPRYKVAKRGQDVALRCDPISGHVSLFWYQQALGQGPEFLTYFQNEAQLDKSGLPSDRFFAERPEGSVSTLKIQRTQQEDSAVYLCASSLLGRELYEQYFGPGTRLTVT.

The V gene is TRBV7-9, the J gene TRBJ2-5; D might be TRBD1 (6 bases). The germline V gene has CDR1 SEHNR and CDR2 FQNEAQ (reference sequence). The length of the CDR3 is 16 residues. The V end lost 3 bases, the J end lost 3 bases, and 17 bases lay between the germline ends. The CDR3 is CASSFMGAGTEETQYF. The CDR3 DNA follows: TGTGCCAGCAGCTTCATGGGGGCCGGGACGGAAGAGACCCAGTACTTC. Full variable domain (outside the CDR3, taken from reference TRBV7-9 and TRBJ2-5): DTGVSQNPRHKITKRGQNVTFRCDPISEHNRLYWYRQTLGQGPEFLTYFQNEAQLEKSRLLSDRFSAERPKGSFSTLEIQRTEQGDSAMYLCASSFMGAGTEETQYFGPGTRLLVL.

The rearrangement links TRBV7-9 to TRBJ2-1, with 8 bases matching TRBD1. Germline V gives CDR1 SEHNR, CDR2 FQNEAQ (reference sequence). V lost 5 bases to trimming and J lost 2 bases; unmatched junction nucleotides: 5. This CDR3 has 15 amino acids. The CDR3 DNA follows: TGTGCCAGCAGCCCACAGGGGGGACCCTACAATGAGCAGTTCTTC. Translated: CASSPQGGPYNEQFF.

This clone has only a few counts. V usage is TRBV2 and J usage is TRBJ2-7; 8 nucleotides line up with TRBD1. Germline V gene lookup returns CDR1 SNHLY and CDR2 FYNNEI. The CDR3 has 15 residues. V gave up 5 bases and J gave up 0 bases; unmatched junction bases: 6. The CDR3 region has the DNA TGTGCCAGCAGTACGCGGACAGGGAGCTCCTACGAGCAGTACTTC. Translation: CASSTRTGSSYEQYF.

This clone has only a few counts. The sample holds other DNA sequences that translate to the same CDR3. CDR3 nucleotides: TGTGCCAGCTCACCACCCCCGGATTCCTACGAGCAGTACTTC. It encodes CASSPPPDSYEQYF. This chain links TRBV18 with TRBJ2-7; no clear D gene. This CDR3 spans 14 amino acids. Trimming removed 0 bases from V and 1 base from J, with 7 bases in between. Germline lookup yields CDR1 KGHSH and CDR2 LQKENI.

This clone was observed a handful of times. V usage is TRBV19 and J usage is TRBJ1-2, with 9 bases aligning to TRBD1. The CDR3 runs 13 residues. CDR1 is LNHDA, CDR2 SQIVND, per germline (reference sequence). Trimming took 9 bases from V and 4 from J; bases not matched to a gene: 6. The CDR3: CASRDRESYGYTF. For the CDR3, the DNA is TGTGCCAGCCGGGACAGGGAAAGCTATGGCTACACCTTC.

This clone was detected only a few times. This chain links TRBV28 with TRBJ2-2; the D gene is possibly TRBD1 (5 bases). Trimming took 5 bases from V and 6 from J, leaving 16 bases between them. Germline loops: CDR1 MDHEN, CDR2 SYDVKM. This CDR3 has 15 residues. The CDR3 loop reads CASSAAGIHAGELFF. The CDR3 DNA is TGTGCCAGCAGTGCCGCAGGGATCCATGCCGGGGAGCTGTTTTTT.

This chain connects TRBV7-9 to TRBJ2-2, with D perhaps matching TRBD2 (6 bases). The CDR3 sequence is 16 residues long. The germline V gene encodes CDR1 SEHNR and CDR2 FQNEAQ (reference sequence). Trimming stripped 8 bases from V and 1 base from J, with 17 bases between. The CDR3 here is CASLLSRAGNTGELFF. In nucleotides, the CDR3 is TGTGCCAGCCTCTTATCCCGAGCGGGGAACACCGGGGAGCTGTTTTTT.

This clone was counted a few times. The chain has TRBV11-2 and TRBJ2-7, with D perhaps matching TRBD1 (7 bases). V lost 3 bases and J lost 3, with 15 bases in between. This CDR3 has 15 amino acids. From germline, CDR1 is SGHAT and CDR2 FQNNGV. In DNA form, the CDR3 reads TGTGCCAGCAGCTTCAGGGGGGACACCTACTACGAGCAGTACTTC. It encodes CASSFRGDTYYEQYF.

V gene TRBV6-5 combines with J gene TRBJ1-4, with D possibly TRBD1 on 6 matching bases. Trimming stripped 8 bases from V and 5 bases from J, with 15 bases between. The CDR3 consists of 14 residues. The germline V gene encodes CDR1 MNHEY and CDR2 SVGAGI. Here the CDR3 DNA reads TGTGCCAGCGGATTGGGACAACCCAATGAAAAACTGTTTTTT. It is translated as CASGLGQPNEKLFF.

The chain uses TRBV30 and TRBJ2-7; tentatively, D is TRBD2 (6 bases). The CDR3 consists of 14 residues. Germline lookup yields CDR1 GTSNPN and CDR2 SVGIG (reference sequence). The V end was cut by 3 bases, the J end by 2 bases, with 14 bases between. The CDR3 bases are TGTGCCTGGAGGCTCGGAGGGTTCGCCTACGAGCAGTACTTC. Amino acid sequence: CAWRLGGFAYEQYF.

This clone has a handful of counts. DNA for the CDR3: TGTGCCAGCAGTTCCAACACCTTC. Translated, it gives CASSSNTF. The chain recombines TRBV6-5 with TRBJ1-2; D is unresolved. CDR1 and CDR2 from the germline V gene are MNHEY and SVGAGI. Between the trimmed V and J ends, which lost 4 bases and 12 bases, there was a span of 3 bases. The CDR3 runs 8 residues.

V is TRBV10-3 and J is TRBJ1-2; D uncertain. The CDR3 runs to 16 residues. V was trimmed by 1 base and J by 6 bases, leaving 18 bases between them. Per germline, CDR1 ENHRY and CDR2 SYGVKD. Written as DNA, the CDR3 is TGTGCCATCAGTGAGTATGCCACGGATCCGGTGGATGGCTACACCTTC. Residues: CAISEYATDPVDGYTF.

There are a few counts of this clone. The rearrangement uses TRBV9 and TRBJ1-5, with 9 bases fitting TRBD1. The germline CDR1 and CDR2 sequences are SGDLS and YYNGEE. The trim removed 3 bases at V and 2 bases at J, leaving 0 bases unmatched. This CDR3 is 14 amino acids long. CDR3 nucleotides: TGTGCCAGCAGCGGGACAGGGGGCAATCAGCCCCAGCATTTT. Translated, it gives CASSGTGGNQPQHF. The full variable domain, completed using reference TRBV9 and TRBJ1-5, is DSGVTQTPKHLITATGQRVTLRCSPRSGDLSVYWYQQSLDQGLQFLIQYYNGEERAKGNILERFSAQQFPDLHSELNLSSLELGDSALYFCASSGTGGNQPQHFGDGTRLSIL.

In this sample, this clone turned up a few times. This chain links TRBV9 with TRBJ2-1, with D possibly matching TRBD2 (5 bases). CDR1 is SGDLS and CDR2 is YYNGEE in the germline V gene. Trimming left V 3 bases short and J 8 bases short, with 12 bases between. This CDR3 has 13 amino acids. The CDR3 region is CASSALLGHEQFF. CDR3 DNA sequence: TGTGCCAGCAGCGCCCTACTAGGACATGAGCAGTTCTTC.

CDR3 sequence: CASSYKGPLYGYTF. The CDR3 bases are TGTGCCAGCAGTTACAAGGGGCCCCTTTATGGCTACACCTTC. The chain combines TRBV6-5 with TRBJ1-2, with a possible D match to TRBD1 (5 bases). This CDR3 is 14 amino acids long. Germline V gives CDR1 MNHEY, CDR2 SVGAGI. Deletions cut 2 bases from V and 5 bases from J, with 12 bases between.

This clone turned up a few times. The V call is TRBV30, the J call TRBJ2-5, with D possibly matching TRBD1 (5 bases). This CDR3 region has 14 residues. Germline-derived CDR1 and CDR2 are GTSNPN and SVGIG (reference sequence). V was clipped by 5 bases and J by 5 bases, with 18 bases between them. This CDR3 is CAWGTSRSGETQYF. CDR3 sequence (DNA): TGTGCCTGGGGTACCTCCAGGTCAGGGGAGACCCAGTACTTC.

In DNA, the CDR3 is TGCGCCAGCAGTGGGGGGACTAAGGAGACCCAGTACTTC. It encodes CASSGGTKETQYF. The genes are TRBV5-1 and TRBJ2-5; 7 bases agree with TRBD2. The CDR3 is 13 residues long. CDR1 is SGHRS and CDR2 is YFSETQ in the germline V gene. V lost 5 bases, J lost 5 bases, and 6 bases stayed unmatched.

This clone was observed a few times. This rearrangement joins TRBV7-9 to TRBJ2-3; D might be TRBD1 (6 bases). This CDR3 comprises 15 residues. V dropped 2 bases and J dropped 2 bases, with 11 bases sitting between them. The germline V gene has CDR1 SEHNR and CDR2 FQNEAQ (reference sequence). The CDR3 loop reads CASSLSDSYTDTQYF. CDR3 nucleotides: TGTGCCAGCAGCTTATCGGACAGCTACACAGATACGCAGTATTTT.

The CDR3 DNA reads TGTGCCTGGAGTTACAGGCCGAACACTGAAGCTTTCTTT. Translated: CAWSYRPNTEAFF. This chain links TRBV30 with TRBJ1-1; possibly TRBD1 for D (5 bases). V was trimmed by 2 bases and J by 1 base, leaving 8 bases between them. Germline CDR1 is GTSNPN and CDR2 is SVGIG (reference sequence). CDR3 size: 13 residues.

This chain links TRBV25-1 with TRBJ1-2; D is undetermined. Germline lookup yields CDR1 MGHDK and CDR2 SYGVNS. V was cut by 1 base and J by 8 bases, with 11 bases left in between. The CDR3 runs 13 residues. The chain's CDR3 is CASSESGGRGYTF. In nucleotides, the CDR3 is TGTGCCAGCAGTGAATCCGGCGGGCGCGGCTACACCTTC.

This clone was seen a few times. The chain joins TRBV7-9 to TRBJ2-3; D perhaps matches TRBD2 (6 bases). CDR3 size: 14 residues. V was shortened by 7 bases and J by 5 bases, with 16 bases between the two germline ends. CDR1 is SEHNR, CDR2 FQNEAQ, per germline (reference sequence). The CDR3 nucleotides are TGTGCCAGCACCCAACCGGGACTCCTAGATACGCAGTATTTT. Translation: CASTQPGLLDTQYF.

V is TRBV25-1 and J is TRBJ2-3; no definite D call. From germline, CDR1 is MGHDK and CDR2 SYGVNS. This CDR3 has 11 residues. V was pared by 2 bases and J by 5 bases, with 2 bases between. The CDR3 DNA reads as TGTGCCAGCAGTGAAGAAGATACGCAGTATTTT. Protein product: CASSEEDTQYF.

This clone was seen a handful of times. The chain joins TRBV19 to TRBJ2-1, with D tentatively TRBD1 (6 bases). The CDR3 has 18 amino acids. Germline V gene sequence: CDR1 LNHDA, CDR2 SQIVND (reference sequence). Trimming shortened V by 5 bases and J by 0 bases, and 20 bases separated the two germline ends. The CDR3 nucleotides are TGTGCCAGTAGTCCAGCCTTAGGCCGGACAGTCTCCTACAATGAGCAGTTCTTC. Encoded protein: CASSPALGRTVSYNEQFF.

This clone was detected only a few times. This chain connects TRBV9 to TRBJ2-7, with D possibly matching TRBD1 (6 bases). Germline V CDR1 and CDR2: SGDLS, YYNGEE. Trimming removed 3 bases from V and 0 bases from J, with 16 bases in between. The CDR3 covers 16 residues. The CDR3 DNA reads TGTGCCAGCAGCGCGACAGGTGCTCCATACTCCTACGAGCAGTACTTC. Protein product: CASSATGAPYSYEQYF.

This clone was found a few times. J is TRBJ2-3 and V is TRBV15, with a possible D match to TRBD1 (6 bases). V was pared by 0 bases and J by 3 bases, with 10 bases between. Per germline, CDR1 LNHNV and CDR2 YYDKDF (reference sequence). This CDR3 region has 15 residues. CDR3 protein: CATSREGRGTDTQYF. DNA for the CDR3: TGTGCCACCAGCAGAGAAGGCAGGGGTACAGATACGCAGTATTTT.

The CDR3 here is CAWIGTAYGYTF. The DNA of the CDR3 is TGTGCCTGGATAGGGACAGCCTATGGCTACACCTTC. This chain uses TRBV30 with TRBJ1-2, with 7 bases aligning to TRBD1. Trimming at V came to 4 bases and at J to 4 bases, leaving 3 bases not matched to a gene. The CDR3 spans 12 residues. The germline V gene has CDR1 GTSNPN and CDR2 SVGIG (reference sequence).

This clone was seen a few times. The gene calls are TRBV14 and TRBJ2-1; 11 bases match TRBD2. The V gene's germline CDR1 is SGHDN and CDR2 FVKESK. The CDR3 sequence is 15 residues long. V dropped 1 base and J dropped 6; count of bases not matched to a gene: 2. The chain's CDR3 is CASSQGTSGGNEQFF. In DNA form, the CDR3 reads TGTGCCAGCAGCCAAGGTACTAGCGGGGGCAATGAGCAGTTCTTC. The variable domain in full, with the rest retrieved from reference TRBV14 and TRBJ2-1, is EAGVTQFPSHSVIEKGQTVTLRCDPISGHDNLYWYRRVMGKEIKFLLHFVKESKQDESGMPNNRFLAERTGGTYSTLKVQPAELEDSGVYFCASSQGTSGGNEQFFGPGTRLTVL.